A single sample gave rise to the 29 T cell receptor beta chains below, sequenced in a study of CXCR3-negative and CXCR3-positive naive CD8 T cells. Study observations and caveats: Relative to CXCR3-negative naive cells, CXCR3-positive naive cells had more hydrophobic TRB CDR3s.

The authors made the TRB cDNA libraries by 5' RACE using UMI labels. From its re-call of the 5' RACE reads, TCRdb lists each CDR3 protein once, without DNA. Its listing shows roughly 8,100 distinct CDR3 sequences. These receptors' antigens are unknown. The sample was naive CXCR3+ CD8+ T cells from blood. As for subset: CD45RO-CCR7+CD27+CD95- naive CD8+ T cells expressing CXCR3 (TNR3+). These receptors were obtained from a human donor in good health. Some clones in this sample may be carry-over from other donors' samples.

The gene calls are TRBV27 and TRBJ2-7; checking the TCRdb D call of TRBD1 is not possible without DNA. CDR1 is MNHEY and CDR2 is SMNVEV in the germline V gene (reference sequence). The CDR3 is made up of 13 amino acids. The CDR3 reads CASSLGGGNEQYF.

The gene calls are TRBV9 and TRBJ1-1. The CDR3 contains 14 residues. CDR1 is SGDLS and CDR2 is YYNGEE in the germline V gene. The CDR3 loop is CARSVGGLNTEAFF. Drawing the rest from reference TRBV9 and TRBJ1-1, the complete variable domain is DSGVTQTPKHLITATGQRVTLRCSPRSGDLSVYWYQQSLDQGLQFLIQYYNGEERAKGNILERFSAQQFPDLHSELNLSSLELGDSALYFCARSVGGLNTEAFFGQGTRLTVV.

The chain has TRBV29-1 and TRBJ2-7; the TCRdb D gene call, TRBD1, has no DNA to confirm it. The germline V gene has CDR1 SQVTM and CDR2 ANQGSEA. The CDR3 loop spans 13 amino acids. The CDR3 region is CSVDGGTDYEQYF.

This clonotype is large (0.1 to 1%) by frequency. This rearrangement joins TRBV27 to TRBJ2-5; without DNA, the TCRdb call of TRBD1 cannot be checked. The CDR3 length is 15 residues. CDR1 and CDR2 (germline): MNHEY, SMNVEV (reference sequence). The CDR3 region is CASSTGQGPQETQYF.

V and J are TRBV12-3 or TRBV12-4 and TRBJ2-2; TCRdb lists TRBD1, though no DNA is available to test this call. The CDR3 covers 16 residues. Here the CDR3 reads CASSFRDRADTGELFF.

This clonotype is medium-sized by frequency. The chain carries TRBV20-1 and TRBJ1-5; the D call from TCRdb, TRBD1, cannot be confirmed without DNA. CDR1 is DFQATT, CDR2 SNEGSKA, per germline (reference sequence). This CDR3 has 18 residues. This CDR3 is CSARRKGQVLYSNQPQHF.

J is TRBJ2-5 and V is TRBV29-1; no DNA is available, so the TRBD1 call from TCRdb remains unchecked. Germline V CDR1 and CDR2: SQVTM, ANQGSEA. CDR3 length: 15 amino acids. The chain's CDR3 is CSVEDRLYRGETQYF.

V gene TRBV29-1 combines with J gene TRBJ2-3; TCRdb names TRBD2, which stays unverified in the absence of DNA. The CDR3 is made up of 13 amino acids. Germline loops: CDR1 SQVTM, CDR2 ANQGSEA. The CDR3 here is CSLSGLSTDTQYF.

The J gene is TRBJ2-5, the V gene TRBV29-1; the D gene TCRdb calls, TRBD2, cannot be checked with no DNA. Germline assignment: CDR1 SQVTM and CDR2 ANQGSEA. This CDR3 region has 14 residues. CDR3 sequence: CSVGPSGREETQYF.

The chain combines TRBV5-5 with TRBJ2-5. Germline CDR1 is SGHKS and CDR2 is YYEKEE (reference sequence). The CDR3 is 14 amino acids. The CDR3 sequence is CASRGWLGQETQYF.

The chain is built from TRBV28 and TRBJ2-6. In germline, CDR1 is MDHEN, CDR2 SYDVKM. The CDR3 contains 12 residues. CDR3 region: CATSAGANVLTF.

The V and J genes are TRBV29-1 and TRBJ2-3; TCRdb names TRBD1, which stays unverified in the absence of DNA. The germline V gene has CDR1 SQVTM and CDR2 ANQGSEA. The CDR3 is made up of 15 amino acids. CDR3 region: CSVSGTYDSTDTQYF.

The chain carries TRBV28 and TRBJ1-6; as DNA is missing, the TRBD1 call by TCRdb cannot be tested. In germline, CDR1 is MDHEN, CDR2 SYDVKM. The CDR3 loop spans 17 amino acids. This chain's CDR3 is CASSAIVGGAWDSPLHF. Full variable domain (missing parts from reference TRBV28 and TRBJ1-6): DVKVTQSSRYLVKRTGEKVFLECVQDMDHENMFWYRQDPGLGLRLIYFSYDVKMKEKGDIPEGYSVSREKKERFSLILESASTNQTSMYLCASSAIVGGAWDSPLHFGNGTRLTVT.

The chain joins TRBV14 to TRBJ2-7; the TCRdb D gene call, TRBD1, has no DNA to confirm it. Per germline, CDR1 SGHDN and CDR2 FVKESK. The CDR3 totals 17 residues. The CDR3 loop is CASSRETGTGGIYEQYF.

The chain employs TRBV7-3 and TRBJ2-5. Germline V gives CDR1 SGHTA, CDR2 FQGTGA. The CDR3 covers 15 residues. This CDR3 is CASSTYQIPQETQYF.

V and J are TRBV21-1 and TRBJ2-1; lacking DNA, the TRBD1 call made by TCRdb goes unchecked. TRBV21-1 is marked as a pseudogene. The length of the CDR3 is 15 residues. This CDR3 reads CATSARRDSHNEQFF.

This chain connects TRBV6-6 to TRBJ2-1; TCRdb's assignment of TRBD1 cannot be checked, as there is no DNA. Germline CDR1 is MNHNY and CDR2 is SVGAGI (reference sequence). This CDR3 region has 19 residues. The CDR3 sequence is CASSWVQGLREGVYNEQFF.

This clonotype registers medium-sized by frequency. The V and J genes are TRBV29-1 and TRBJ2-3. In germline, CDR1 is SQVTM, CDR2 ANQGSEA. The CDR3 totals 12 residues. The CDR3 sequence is CSVEDLSDTQYF.

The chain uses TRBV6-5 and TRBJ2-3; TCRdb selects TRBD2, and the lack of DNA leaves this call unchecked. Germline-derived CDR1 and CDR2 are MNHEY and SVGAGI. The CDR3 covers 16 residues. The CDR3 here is CASSYSIGGITDTQYF.

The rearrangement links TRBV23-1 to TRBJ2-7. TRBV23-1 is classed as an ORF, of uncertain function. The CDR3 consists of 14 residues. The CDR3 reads CASSHWEGPYEQYF.

CDR3 residues: CASTTDGTNNNEQFF. The rearrangement joins TRBV13 to TRBJ2-1; TCRdb proposes TRBD1, but this gene call is untestable without DNA. The CDR3 runs to 15 residues. Looked up from germline, CDR1 is PRHDT and CDR2 is FYEKMQ (reference sequence).

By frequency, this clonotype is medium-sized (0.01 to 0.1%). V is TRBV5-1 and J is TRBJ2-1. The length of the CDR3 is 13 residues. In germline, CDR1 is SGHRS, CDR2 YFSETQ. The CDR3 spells CASSLAGNNEQFF.

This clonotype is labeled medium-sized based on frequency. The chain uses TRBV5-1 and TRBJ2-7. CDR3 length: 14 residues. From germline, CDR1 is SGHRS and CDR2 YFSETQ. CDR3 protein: CASSPRQGPNEQYF.

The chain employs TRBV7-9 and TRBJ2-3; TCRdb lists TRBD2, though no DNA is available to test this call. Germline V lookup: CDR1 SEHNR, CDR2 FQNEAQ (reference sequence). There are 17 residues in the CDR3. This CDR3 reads CASSSPGSGGYTDTQYF.

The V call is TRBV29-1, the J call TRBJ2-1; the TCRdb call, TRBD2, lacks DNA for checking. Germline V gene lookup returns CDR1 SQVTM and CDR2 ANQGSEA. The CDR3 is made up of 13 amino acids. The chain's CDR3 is CSVTPLAGNEQFF.

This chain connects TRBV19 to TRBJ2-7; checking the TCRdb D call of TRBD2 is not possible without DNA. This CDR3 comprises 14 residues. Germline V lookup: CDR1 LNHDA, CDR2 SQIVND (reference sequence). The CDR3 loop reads CASSISSGNYEQYF.

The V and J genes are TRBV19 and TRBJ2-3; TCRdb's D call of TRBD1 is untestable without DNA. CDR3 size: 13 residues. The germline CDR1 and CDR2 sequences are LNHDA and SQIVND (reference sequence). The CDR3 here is CVSSSPGHRTQYF.

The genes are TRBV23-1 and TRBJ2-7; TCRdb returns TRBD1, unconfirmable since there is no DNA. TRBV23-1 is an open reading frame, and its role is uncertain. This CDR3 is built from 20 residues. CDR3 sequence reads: CASSQLHGDRGEHWSYEQYF.

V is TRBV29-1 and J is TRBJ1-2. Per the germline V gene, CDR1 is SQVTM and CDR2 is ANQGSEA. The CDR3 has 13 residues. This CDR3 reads CSVDRGLDYGYTF.